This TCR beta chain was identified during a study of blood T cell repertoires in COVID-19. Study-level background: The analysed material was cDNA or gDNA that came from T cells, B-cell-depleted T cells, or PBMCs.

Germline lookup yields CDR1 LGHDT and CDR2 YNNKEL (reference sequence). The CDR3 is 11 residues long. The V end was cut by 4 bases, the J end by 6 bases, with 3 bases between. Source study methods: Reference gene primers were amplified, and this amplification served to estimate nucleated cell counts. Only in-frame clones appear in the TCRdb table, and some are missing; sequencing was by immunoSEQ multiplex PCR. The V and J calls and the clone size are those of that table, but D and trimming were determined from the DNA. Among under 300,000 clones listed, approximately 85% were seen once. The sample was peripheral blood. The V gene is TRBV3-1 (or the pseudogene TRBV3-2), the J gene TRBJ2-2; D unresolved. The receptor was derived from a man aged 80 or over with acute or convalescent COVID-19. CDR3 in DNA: TGTGCCAGCAGCCTCTCCGGGGAGCTGTTTTTT. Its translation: CASSLSGELFF.